This TCR beta chain comes out of a study of CXCR3-negative and CXCR3-positive naive CD8 T cells. The libraries of TRB cDNA were constructed through 5' RACE using UMI labels. TCRdb reprocessed the 5' RACE reads; each CDR3 protein has one entry and no DNA is given. The repertoire shows about 120,000 distinct CDR3 sequences; the top ten hold 0.45% to 0.6%. The CDR3 is 15 amino acids. On this clonotype: Its specificity is unknown.

The study's findings and limits: Across naive subsets, surface CD5 expression was comparable, and TCR strength was inferred from properties of the TRB CDR3. The majority of assays used fresh PBMCs, and CXCR3 expression partially decreased after cryopreservation. Sequencing showed both naive subsets with comparably high diversity, and memory CD8+ cells much lower.

Sequencing used naive CXCR3- CD8+ T cells from blood. Subset here: CD45RO-CCR7+CD27+CD95- naive CD8+ T cells lacking CXCR3 (TNR3-). This clonotype was obtained from a human donor in good health. Some clones in this sample may be carry-over from other donors' samples. The J gene is TRBJ1-1, the V gene TRBV21-1; TCRdb calls TRBD1, which cannot be checked without DNA. TRBV21-1 is a known pseudogene. CDR3 sequence reads: CASSQGDRENTEAFF.